Included here is one T cell receptor (beta chain) sequence, with context. Its specificity is not known. The sample is drawn from a study of cytomegalovirus exposure and HLA in healthy donors. Overall study context: The early release's HLA-typed donors yielded some 85 million unique TCRs. Points from the study as a whole: V- and J-gene trimming of TCR beta was linked (in a later analysis) to a missense DCLRE1C variant. In a later analysis, specific HLA alleles were associated with approximately 16,000 TCR beta sequences at a 0.05 false discovery rate. Per a later analysis, HLA-associated TCR beta chains showed more clonal expansion than other, equally common TCR beta chains.

PCR involved 60 Vbeta and 13 Jbeta primers. The repertoire was sequenced with immunoSEQ multiplex PCR; TCRdb's copy has only in-frame clones and lacks some. The sample comprises roughly 120,000 clones, about 84% of which are singletons, and around 4% rests with the top ten. The trim removed 4 bases at V and 5 bases at J, leaving 3 bases unmatched. Per germline, CDR1 SNHLY and CDR2 FYNNEI. The CDR3 loop spans 13 amino acids. This receptor was identified in a man aged 35-49 years in good health and CMV-seronegative. The sequencing sample was made of PBMCs. The chain has TRBV2 and TRBJ1-1; 8 positions agree with TRBD1. The CDR3 reads CASSVNRGTEAFF. DNA of the CDR3: TGTGCCAGCAGTGTAAACAGGGGGACTGAAGCTTTCTTT.